A selection of T cell receptor beta chains follows, all from one sample in a study of cytomegalovirus exposure and HLA in healthy donors. Using immunoSEQ multiplex PCR, the repertoire was profiled, and TCRdb retains in-frame clones only, with some absent. The table includes 130,000 to 150,000 clones, roughly 78% detected once. Sequenced: PBMCs. These receptors were obtained from a middle-aged man in good health and CMV-seropositive. Each CDR3 is given with its conserved first and last residue. The D gene is left open where the match is weak. Part of the rows lack a size; the others show once, few, many or a class for expanded clones.

d_gene	abundance	v_gene	j_gene	CDR3aa	CDR3nt
-	-	TRBV7-9	TRBJ2-2	CASSLNPQATGELFF	TGTGCCAGCAGCCTAAACCCCCAGGCTACCGGGGAGCTGTTTTTT
TRBD1	few	TRBV6-1	TRBJ2-7	CASSGQGSYEQYF	TGTGCCAGCAGTGGACAGGGCTCCTACGAGCAGTACTTC
-	few	TRBV19	TRBJ2-3	CASSTPGLPSDTQYF	TGTGCCAGTAGTACCCCGGGACTGCCGTCCGATACGCAGTATTTT
-	-	TRBV6-5	TRBJ2-3	CASSTLSGDTQYF	TGTGCCAGCAGTACGCTATCAGGGGATACGCAGTATTTT
TRBD2	-	TRBV6-5	TRBJ2-1	CASSYLGLAGGEQFF	TGTGCCAGCAGTTACTTGGGACTAGCGGGGGGTGAGCAGTTCTTC
-	-	TRBV29-1	TRBJ1-2	CSVDRANGYTF	TGCAGCGTTGACAGGGCCAATGGCTACACCTTC
TRBD1	-	TRBV5-1	TRBJ2-5	CASSFPQGARETQYF	TGCGCCAGCAGCTTCCCTCAGGGGGCCAGGGAGACCCAGTACTTC
-	-	TRBV2	TRBJ1-2	CASRIGQSGYTF	TGTGCCAGCAGGATAGGACAGAGTGGCTACACCTTC
TRBD2	-	TRBV2	TRBJ2-5	CASSDGLRGSWDETQYF	TGTGCCAGCAGTGACGGGCTACGCGGGAGCTGGGACGAGACCCAGTACTTC
TRBD2	-	TRBV14	TRBJ2-3	CASSRTAGGQDTQYF	TGTGCCAGCAGCCGTACGGCGGGAGGGCAGGATACGCAGTATTTT
TRBD1	-	TRBV9	TRBJ1-5	CASSGYPDRAQPQHF	TGTGCCAGCAGCGGTTATCCGGACAGGGCCCAGCCCCAGCATTTT
-	-	TRBV6-4	TRBJ2-2	CASSVTGTGELFF	TGTGCCAGCAGTGTCACAGGGACCGGGGAGCTGTTTTTT
TRBD2	few	TRBV7-9	TRBJ2-7	CSSGTSPYEQYF	TGTTCCAGCGGGACTAGCCCCTACGAGCAGTACTTC
TRBD1	-	TRBV7-2	TRBJ2-2	CASSLGGLLGQGMTGELFF	TGTGCCAGCAGCTTAGGCGGTTTACTAGGACAGGGCATGACCGGGGAGCTGTTTTTT
TRBD1	-	TRBV15	TRBJ2-1	CATSREGDRGYNEQFF	TGTGCCACCAGCAGAGAGGGGGACAGGGGATACAATGAGCAGTTCTTC
-	-	TRBV9	TRBJ2-1	CASSPPAERPPEQFF	TGTGCCAGCAGCCCCCCCGCGGAGAGGCCCCCCGAGCAGTTCTTC
-	-	TRBV14	TRBJ2-7	CASSPRAGFDGYEQYF	TGTGCCAGCAGCCCACGGGCGGGTTTCGATGGCTACGAGCAGTACTTC
TRBD2	-	TRBV6-5	TRBJ2-1	CASSYSGASGSIPFF	TGTGCCAGCAGTTACTCGGGGGCTAGCGGGAGTATACCGTTCTTC
TRBD2	many	TRBV4-1	TRBJ2-1	CASSRAGVANEQFF	TGCGCCAGCAGTCGAGCGGGAGTGGCAAATGAGCAGTTCTTC
-	-	TRBV18	TRBJ2-3	CASRDKPSTDTQYF	TGTGCCAGCCGCGACAAACCTAGCACAGATACGCAGTATTTT
TRBD2	few	TRBV11-3	TRBJ2-1	CASSLGGTSGRLSYNEQFF	TGTGCCAGCAGCTTAGGCGGGACTAGCGGGAGGTTATCCTACAATGAGCAGTTCTTC
-	few	TRBV7-9	TRBJ2-5	CATSGEETQYF	TGTGCCACCTCGGGGGAGGAGACCCAGTACTTC
TRBD2	-	TRBV4-1	TRBJ2-3	CASRSGLADYTSTDTQYF	TGCGCCAGCAGAAGTGGACTAGCGGATTATACTAGCACAGATACGCAGTATTTT
TRBD1	-	TRBV7-6	TRBJ1-1	CASSQGEDTEAFF	TGTGCCAGCAGTCAGGGGGAAGACACTGAAGCTTTCTTT
TRBD1	-	TRBV2	TRBJ2-3	CASRGTANTDTQYF	TGTGCCAGCAGGGGGACAGCGAACACAGATACGCAGTATTTT
-	-	TRBV2	TRBJ1-2	CASTLDSYNYGYTF	TGTGCCAGCACCTTGGACAGCTATAACTATGGCTACACCTTC
-	few	TRBV7-9	TRBJ1-5	CASSRGGQPQHF	TGTGCCAGCAGCAGGGGTGGTCAGCCCCAGCATTTT
TRBD2	-	TRBV13	TRBJ2-3	CASSLTSGSTDTQYF	TGTGCCAGCAGCTTAACTAGCGGATCCACAGATACGCAGTATTTT
TRBD1	-	TRBV6-5	TRBJ2-3	CASSYSGTEYGDTQYF	TGTGCCAGCAGTTATTCCGGGACAGAGTACGGGGATACGCAGTATTTT
-	few	TRBV7-9	TRBJ1-1	CASKQNTEAFF	TGTGCCAGCAAACAGAACACTGAAGCTTTCTTT
TRBD1	-	TRBV29-1	TRBJ1-2	CSVRDRGDRNYGYTF	TGCAGCGTTCGGGACAGGGGAGATCGGAACTATGGCTACACCTTC
-	-	TRBV30	TRBJ2-7	CASAPGHPDYEQYF	TGTGCCTCGGCTCCGGGACACCCAGACTACGAGCAGTACTTC
-	-	TRBV5-1	TRBJ2-3	CASSLPSDTQYF	TGCGCCAGCAGCTTGCCCTCAGATACGCAGTATTTT
-	few	TRBV19	TRBJ2-7	CASSISPAVYEQYF	TGTGCCAGTAGTATATCCCCCGCGGTCTACGAGCAGTACTTC
TRBD1	-	TRBV29-1	TRBJ2-1	CSVAGTAGPSYNEQFF	TGCAGCGTTGCAGGGACAGCCGGCCCCTCATACAATGAGCAGTTCTTC
TRBD2	-	TRBV7-9	TRBJ2-3	CASSLNPSGVTDTQYF	TGTGCCAGCAGCTTAAACCCCAGCGGGGTCACAGATACGCAGTATTTT
-	-	TRBV7-6	TRBJ2-7	CASSLSGAVYEQYF	TGTGCCAGCAGCTTATCAGGGGCCGTCTACGAGCAGTACTTC
-	-	TRBV5-4	TRBJ1-5	CASATSSRQGLNQPQHF	TGTGCCAGCGCCACCAGCTCCCGCCAGGGTTTGAATCAGCCCCAGCATTTT
-	-	TRBV9	TRBJ2-5	CASSVGGQGETQYF	TGTGCCAGCAGCGTAGGAGGGCAGGGGGAGACCCAGTACTTC
-	-	TRBV5-4	TRBJ2-3	CASSLRASDTQYF	TGTGCCAGCAGCCTCAGGGCCTCAGATACGCAGTATTTT
-	few	TRBV19	TRBJ2-1	CASSSSGNEQFF	TGTGCCAGTAGTAGTTCCGGCAATGAGCAGTTCTTC